The 25 T cell receptor beta chains given below trace back to one sample, sequenced in a study of blood T cell repertoires in COVID-19. The method was immunoSEQ multiplex PCR; TCRdb's version includes in-frame clones alone and lacks a portion of them. In the table there are 140,000 or so clones, 84% of which are singletons. The sample was peripheral blood. The receptor set was obtained from a human donor in a cohort sampled during active COVID-19.

This rearrangement joins TRBV9 to TRBJ1-1, with 10 bases aligning to TRBD1. Germline assignment: CDR1 SGDLS and CDR2 YYNGEE. This CDR3 comprises 15 residues. Trimming took 3 bases from V and 4 from J; bases not matched to a gene: 6. The CDR3 sequence is CASSAPDRGVTEAFF. The DNA of the CDR3 is TGTGCCAGCAGCGCCCCGGACAGGGGGGTCACTGAAGCTTTCTTT.

V and J are TRBV27 and TRBJ1-1; D possibly corresponds to TRBD1 (6 bases). Deletions cut 0 bases from V and 5 bases from J, with 10 bases between. Germline V gives CDR1 MNHEY, CDR2 SMNVEV (reference sequence). CDR3 length: 14 residues. Written as DNA, the CDR3 is TGTGCCAGCAGTTTATCGCCCGGGACAACTGAAGCTTTCTTT. Translation: CASSLSPGTTEAFF.

The chain uses TRBV5-1 and TRBJ2-1; 7 nucleotides agree with TRBD1. Per the germline V gene, CDR1 is SGHRS and CDR2 is YFSETQ. J gave up 5 bases and V 4 bases, and 6 bases lay outside the gene matches. The CDR3 has 14 residues. CDR3 in DNA: TGCGCCAGCAGCAAGACAGGGTCAGACAATGAGCAGTTCTTC. The encoded protein is CASSKTGSDNEQFF.

This clone was seen only once. The chain carries TRBV28 and TRBJ1-2; perhaps TRBD1 as D (5 bases). The CDR3 length is 15 residues. The V end lost 10 bases, the J end lost 0 bases, and 18 bases lay between the germline ends. The germline V gene encodes CDR1 MDHEN and CDR2 SYDVKM. CDR3 nucleotide sequence: TGTGCCACTAAAGGAGGGACTCCAGCTAACTATGGCTACACCTTC. Amino acids: CATKGGTPANYGYTF.

The V gene is TRBV6-5, the J gene TRBJ2-5, with D maybe TRBD2 (6 bases). The CDR3 spans 15 residues. Germline CDR1 and CDR2: MNHEY and SVGAGI. The ends were cut back, 8 bases at V and 5 bases at J, with 21 bases in the middle. CDR3 in DNA: TGTGCCAGCGCTTTAGCGGCCCCACCGGAGGAGACCCAGTACTTC. Translation: CASALAAPPEETQYF.

This chain uses TRBV2 with TRBJ2-3, with D uncertain. This CDR3 spans 12 amino acids. Trimming took off 4 bases at V and 3 bases at J, with 5 bases between the two ends. Germline V gene lookup returns CDR1 SNHLY and CDR2 FYNNEI. The CDR3 region is CASSAQTDTQYF. Written as DNA, the CDR3 is TGTGCCAGCAGTGCCCAAACAGATACGCAGTATTTT. Full variable domain (rest looked up from reference TRBV2 and TRBJ2-3): EPEVTQTPSHQVTQMGQEVILRCVPISNHLYFYWYRQILGQKVEFLVSFYNNEISEKSEIFDDQFSVERPDGSNFTLKIRSTKLEDSAMYFCASSAQTDTQYFGPGTRLTVL.

The chain couples TRBV14 to TRBJ2-7; 7 bases line up with TRBD1. Losses at the gene ends were 0 bases for V and 0 bases for J; bases not matched to a gene: 8. CDR1 is SGHDN, CDR2 FVKESK, per germline. This CDR3 has 17 amino acids. For the CDR3, the DNA is TGTGCCAGCAGCCAAGATTCGGGGACAGCCTACTCCTACGAGCAGTACTTC. Translation: CASSQDSGTAYSYEQYF. Together with reference TRBV14 and TRBJ2-7, the CDR3 gives the full variable domain: EAGVTQFPSHSVIEKGQTVTLRCDPISGHDNLYWYRRVMGKEIKFLLHFVKESKQDESGMPNNRFLAERTGGTYSTLKVQPAELEDSGVYFCASSQDSGTAYSYEQYFGPGTRLTVT.

The chain employs TRBV6-6 and TRBJ2-1; 10 bases match TRBD2. V dropped 5 bases and J dropped 1; count of bases not matched to a gene: 5. Germline CDR1 reads MNHNY; CDR2 reads SVGAGI (reference sequence). CDR3 size: 16 residues. The CDR3: CASSSLAGVSYNEQFF. The CDR3 region has the DNA TGTGCCAGCAGTAGCCTAGCGGGAGTGTCCTACAATGAGCAGTTCTTC.

The J gene is TRBJ1-5, the V gene TRBV19, with 8 bases that match TRBD1. Germline V CDR1 and CDR2: LNHDA, SQIVND (reference sequence). V shed 3 bases, J shed 11 bases, and the junction held 9 bases outside the gene matches. CDR3 length: 14 residues. The CDR3 sequence: CASSMEGDRSAQHF. CDR3 nucleotides: TGTGCCAGTAGTATGGAAGGGGACAGGTCAGCCCAGCATTTT.

The genes are TRBV5-6 and TRBJ1-2; no reliable D call. The CDR3 length is 14 residues. Germline lookup yields CDR1 SGHDT and CDR2 YYEEEE. V lost 2 bases and J 5 bases, leaving 13 bases between the germline ends. In DNA form, the CDR3 reads TGTGCCAGCAGCTTCTGGAGGAGTTCGTATGGCTACACCTTC. As protein: CASSFWRSSYGYTF.

The chain carries TRBV18 and TRBJ2-7; 12 bases align to TRBD2. In germline, CDR1 is KGHSH, CDR2 LQKENI. This CDR3 comprises 15 residues. The V segment lost 2 bases and the J segment 2 bases; nucleotides outside the gene matches: 1. Here the CDR3 reads CASSPGTSGPYEQYF. The CDR3 bases are TGTGCCAGCTCACCAGGGACTAGCGGGCCCTACGAGCAGTACTTC.

This rearrangement joins TRBV6-2 or TRBV6-3 to TRBJ1-5; tentatively, D is TRBD1 (5 bases). Germline V gene sequence: CDR1 MNHEY, CDR2 SVGEGT. Trimming left V 2 bases short and J 3 bases short, with 5 bases between. This CDR3 spans 13 amino acids. CDR3 nucleotides: TGTGCCAGCAGTTACGGGGCCAATCAGCCCCAGCATTTT. Translating gives CASSYGANQPQHF.

The sample holds a few counts of this clone. The chain joins TRBV13 to TRBJ1-1; 7 bases are a match to TRBD1. Germline V gives CDR1 PRHDT, CDR2 FYEKMQ (reference sequence). This CDR3 comprises 16 residues. V gave up 4 bases and J gave up 1 base; unmatched junction bases: 9. The CDR3: CASSSPEEGANTEAFF. CDR3 DNA: TGTGCCAGCAGCTCCCCGGAGGAGGGGGCGAACACTGAAGCTTTCTTT.

The J gene is TRBJ1-3, the V gene TRBV7-9; D perhaps matches TRBD1 (6 bases). Germline values: CDR1 SEHNR, CDR2 FQNEAQ (reference sequence). The V gene lost 2 bases and the J gene lost 2 bases, with 13 bases spanning the gap. The CDR3 spans 16 residues. The CDR3 loop reads CASSLNGGAAGNTIYF. CDR3 nucleotides: TGTGCCAGCAGCTTAAACGGGGGGGCAGCTGGAAACACCATATATTTT. The variable domain in full, completed from reference TRBV7-9 and TRBJ1-3, reads DTGVSQNPRHKITKRGQNVTFRCDPISEHNRLYWYRQTLGQGPEFLTYFQNEAQLEKSRLLSDRFSAERPKGSFSTLEIQRTEQGDSAMYLCASSLNGGAAGNTIYFGEGSWLTVV.

The chain has TRBV5-1 and TRBJ2-1; 13 bases are a match to TRBD2. CDR3 size: 16 residues. V was clipped by 3 bases and J by 6 bases; unmatched bases: 6. Germline values: CDR1 SGHRS, CDR2 YFSETQ. CDR3 sequence: CASSSGLAGRVNEQFF. For the CDR3, the DNA is TGCGCCAGCAGCTCGGGACTAGCGGGACGGGTCAATGAGCAGTTCTTC.

V gene TRBV28 combines with J gene TRBJ2-3, with 9 bases aligning to TRBD1. The CDR3 covers 18 residues. Germline CDR1 reads MDHEN; CDR2 reads SYDVKM. J lost 1 base, V lost 8 bases, and 16 bases had no gene match. CDR3 loop: CASFGTGWRSGRTDTQYF. CDR3 sequence (DNA): TGTGCCAGCTTCGGGACAGGGTGGAGGTCGGGCCGCACAGATACGCAGTATTTT.

V usage is TRBV20-1 and J usage is TRBJ1-2; the D gene is possibly TRBD1 (6 bases). Trimming took off 5 bases at V and 8 bases at J, with 12 bases between the two ends. The CDR3 runs to 11 residues. Germline lookup yields CDR1 DFQATT and CDR2 SNEGSKA (reference sequence). In nucleotides, the CDR3 is TGCAGTGCTTCTAAGGGGGTGGGCTACACCTTC. Its translation is CSASKGVGYTF.

The chain couples TRBV27 to TRBJ1-6; TRBD1 is a possible D gene (6 bases). V lost 3 bases and J 8 bases, leaving 8 bases between the germline ends. The germline V gene has CDR1 MNHEY and CDR2 SMNVEV (reference sequence). CDR3 size: 13 residues. The CDR3: CASSLGAYSPLHF. The CDR3, as DNA: TGTGCCAGCAGTTTGGGGGCTTATTCACCCCTCCACTTT.

Notes on this clone: One end of the junction fails to match germline, which may point to a read error. The V and J genes are TRBV29-1 and TRBJ2-2; weak D call: TRBD2 (6 bases). Germline V CDR1 and CDR2: SQVTM, ANQGSEA. The CDR3 runs 14 residues. The CDR3 region is CSVEAGGNPGELFF. The CDR3 bases are TGCAGCGTTGAAGCGGGCGGGAACCCCGGGGAGCTGTTTTTT.

This chain joins TRBV10-2 and TRBJ1-6; 7 nucleotides agree with TRBD1. V lost 0 bases and J lost 4; bases outside the gene matches: 3. The CDR3 loop spans 16 amino acids. Germline-derived CDR1 and CDR2 are WSHSY and SAAADI. DNA of the CDR3: TGCGCCAGCAGTGAGTCGCCAGGGGGTTATAATTCACCCCTCCACTTT. Amino acids: CASSESPGGYNSPLHF.

The CDR3 nucleotides read TGTGCCAGCAGCTTCGGGCTAGCGGGAGATAACAATGAGCAGTTCTTC. The encoded protein is CASSFGLAGDNNEQFF. This chain uses TRBV5-6 with TRBJ2-1; 10 bases align to TRBD2. The CDR3 consists of 16 residues. With V trimmed by 2 bases and J by 5 bases, 7 bases remained unmatched. Germline lookup yields CDR1 SGHDT and CDR2 YYEEEE.

The sample holds a few counts of this clone. The genes are TRBV10-2 and TRBJ2-1, with 8 bases aligning to TRBD2. Germline V lookup: CDR1 WSHSY, CDR2 SAAADI. This CDR3 contains 15 residues. Germline trimming cut 6 bases from V and 9 bases from J; bases unmatched to any gene: 13. The CDR3 protein is CASSGSSGRLGEQFF. CDR3 nucleotide sequence: TGCGCCAGCAGCGGTTCTAGCGGGCGGCTTGGTGAGCAGTTCTTC.

The gene calls are TRBV19 and TRBJ2-3; D may be TRBD1 (5 bases). Trimming removed 5 bases at V and 0 bases at J, with 12 bases between. The CDR3 covers 15 residues. CDR1 is LNHDA, CDR2 SQIVND, per germline (reference sequence). CDR3: CASSFQGSSTDTQYF. CDR3 sequence (DNA): TGTGCCAGTAGTTTCCAGGGCTCTAGCACAGATACGCAGTATTTT.

The V and J genes are TRBV7-9 and TRBJ2-3; tentative D call: TRBD1 (6 bases). Trimming shortened V by 5 bases and J by 4 bases, and 13 bases separated the two germline ends. Germline values: CDR1 SEHNR, CDR2 FQNEAQ (reference sequence). The CDR3 runs to 14 residues. In DNA, the CDR3 is TGTGCCAGCAGCCATACGGACAGTCCAGATACGCAGTATTTT. This encodes CASSHTDSPDTQYF.

In this sample, this clone turned up once. V gene TRBV4-2 combines with J gene TRBJ2-1; D unclear. CDR1 and CDR2 from the germline V gene are LGHNA and YNFKEQ. Trimming cost V 0 bases and J 2 bases, with 5 bases left between them. CDR3 length equals 14 residues. The CDR3 DNA reads as TGTGCCAGCAGCCAAGAGAGGACCTACAATGAGCAGTTCTTC. Its translation is CASSQERTYNEQFF.